This TCR beta chain came from a study of OX40 agonist ivuxolimab in advanced cancers. The study, taken as a whole, reports: Nonresponders included some who also had low normalized T-cell clonal expansion.

A word on this clone: Its antigen is still unknown.

In germline, CDR1 is SNHLY, CDR2 FYNNEI. V was shortened by 8 bases and J by 10 bases, with 18 bases between the two germline ends. The CDR3 has 14 residues. Data came from immunoSEQ multiplex PCR; TCRdb stores just in-frame clones and leaves some out. The table records tens of thousands of clones, roughly 94% of them present only once. Anyone with autoimmune disease history or systemic immunosuppression was excluded. The receptor's source is an adult with an advanced solid tumor such as melanoma, head and neck, liver or kidney cancer. Sequences were derived from CD4+ or CD8+ T cells sorted from blood, sampled in a trial of the OX40 agonist ivuxolimab. This chain connects TRBV2 to TRBJ1-6; D is possibly TRBD1 (5 bases). The CDR3 is CASARAGMDSPLHF. CDR3 bases: TGTGCCAGCGCGAGGGCAGGGATGGACTCACCCCTCCACTTT.